The sequence of this TCR beta chain was determined in a study of cytomegalovirus exposure and HLA in healthy donors. Whole-study results and caveats: When presence/absence was analysed, sequencing depth was taken to be roughly uniform across donors. A previous analysis found most TCR beta V segments productive roughly 87% or roughly 30% of the time. According to a later analysis, donors in an Asian-associated ancestry cluster reportedly had fewer N-insertions than the roughly 720-donor mean.

CDR3 length: 15 amino acids. Trimming took 2 bases from V and 8 from J; bases not matched to a gene: 6. In germline, CDR1 is MNHEY, CDR2 SVGAGI. Comment on this clone: The antigen remains unidentified.

PCR primers comprised 60 Vbeta and 13 Jbeta primers. Assay: immunoSEQ multiplex PCR; the TCRdb copy retains only in-frame clones and omits some. The sample records some 120,000 clones, about four fifths being singletons. The rearrangement joins TRBV6-5 to TRBJ2-1, with 10 bases lining up with TRBD2. Sequencing used PBMCs. The receptor was derived from a man under 40 in good health and CMV-seronegative. The chain's CDR3 is CASSYGLAGDYEQFF. Written as DNA, the CDR3 is TGTGCCAGCAGTTACGGCCTAGCGGGGGACTATGAGCAGTTCTTC.